These T cell receptor beta chains were read from a single sample in a study of T-cell memory formation after mild COVID-19. TCRdb used MiXCR to reprocess the 5' RACE reads, holding one entry per CDR3 protein. The table has roughly 170,000 distinct CDR3 sequences, approximately 17% seen once; the top ten hold roughly 3.7%. The material sequenced was PBMCs or a T cell subset sorted from them (not recorded which). Receptor source: a man between 18 and 35 years old who had mild COVID-19 (a few samples of this study predate the infection). Cell type and time point are not known. The CDR3 runs from the conserved cysteine through the conserved F or W.

>TRBJ2-2|TRBV7-3
CASSLQGPNTGELFF
>TRBJ1-3|TRBV29-1
CSVEDWKVGGNTIYF
>TRBJ2-1|TRBV6-6
CASIEAGGSYNEQFF
>TRBJ2-2|TRBV4-3
CASSQDVAGSMFF
>TRBJ2-3|TRBV6-2/TRBV6-3
CASSFPVDRVKKLGAQYF
>TRBJ1-6|TRBV7-2
CASSLEGQGRAPLHF
>TRBJ2-5|TRBV7-2
CASSLYWQETQYF
>TRBJ2-1|TRBV6-1
CASSSGQGYKPEQFF
>TRBJ1-1|TRBV6-1
CASIPTVNTEAFF
>TRBJ1-1|TRBV6-2/TRBV6-3
CATTSNRGTEAFF
>TRBJ2-7|TRBV6-2/TRBV6-3
CASSMGQSSYEQYF
>TRBJ2-3|TRBV5-1
CASSSGRSPHTQYF
>TRBJ2-2|TRBV7-3
CASSPVSGLGTGELFF
>TRBJ1-5|TRBV25-1
CASSESYSWDRGPGNQPQHF
>TRBJ2-6|TRBV24-1
CATSRTGANVLTF